This is a list of T cell receptor beta chains from one sample in a study of blood T cell repertoires in COVID-19. Assay: immunoSEQ multiplex PCR; the TCRdb copy retains only in-frame clones and omits some. The data show approximately 230,000 clones, with about nine tenths seen just once and approximately 1.6% held by the top ten. Specimen: PBMCs or T cells enriched from blood (not recorded which). The receptor source for this set is a man between 35 and 55 years old who had recovered from COVID-19. Both conserved end residues are part of each CDR3. Each record gives: clone size, D gene, V gene, J gene, CDR3 protein, CDR3 DNA. A D gene is named only where the DNA matches it firmly. Clone size is not always given. Where it is, it says once, few, many or a class for expanded clones.

>few|.|TRBV10-3|TRBJ2-7
CAISPSYEQYF
TGTGCCATCAGCCCCAGCTACGAGCAGTACTTC
>once|TRBD1|TRBV3-1/TRBV3-2|TRBJ1-2
CASSQDQDRVRGYTF
TGTGCCAGCAGCCAAGACCAGGACAGGGTGCGAGGCTACACCTTC
>once|.|TRBV30|TRBJ1-2
CAGEETSSYGYTF
TGTGCGGGGGAGGAGACCAGCTCCTATGGCTACACCTTC
>.|TRBD1|TRBV30|TRBJ1-2
CAWSRRQGTGGYTF
TGTGCCTGGAGTCGCCGACAGGGGACGGGGGGCTACACCTTC
>once|.|TRBV7-6|TRBJ1-1
CASSSQGSLNTEAFF
TGTGCCAGCAGCTCGCAGGGGTCCTTGAACACTGAAGCTTTCTTT
>.|TRBD1|TRBV5-8|TRBJ2-1
CASSSFRGPYNEQFF
TGTGCCAGCAGCTCCTTCAGGGGGCCCTACAATGAGCAGTTCTTC
>.|.|TRBV12-3/TRBV12-4|TRBJ2-5
CASSLVLKTQYF
TGTGCCAGCAGTTTAGTTCTAAAGACCCAGTACTTC
>.|.|TRBV28|TRBJ2-6
CASIKTGAGANVLTF
TGTGCCAGCATAAAAACGGGGGCTGGGGCCAACGTCCTGACTTTC
>.|.|TRBV19|TRBJ1-1
CASSPRLFPDTEAFF
TGTGCCAGTAGTCCGCGTCTTTTCCCCGACACTGAAGCTTTCTTT
>.|TRBD2|TRBV7-9|TRBJ2-5
CASSPRGGQEGETQYF
TGTGCCAGCAGCCCTCGGGGGGGCCAGGAAGGGGAGACCCAGTACTTC
>once|.|TRBV27|TRBJ2-3
CASRDLLGDTQYF
TGTGCCAGCAGGGACCTACTAGGGGATACGCAGTATTTT
>.|.|TRBV4-1|TRBJ2-7
CASSQIPRGTYEQYF
TGCGCCAGCAGCCAAATCCCCCGGGGGACCTACGAGCAGTACTTC
>.|TRBD1|TRBV19|TRBJ1-1
CASSIGGETEAFF
TGTGCCAGTAGCATAGGGGGCGAGACTGAAGCTTTCTTT
>.|.|TRBV18|TRBJ2-6
CASSPGHHSGANVLTF
TGTGCCAGCTCACCTGGACACCACTCTGGGGCCAACGTCCTGACTTTC
>.|.|TRBV7-9|TRBJ1-2
CASSIYTNYGYTF
TGTGCCAGCAGCATCTATACCAACTATGGCTACACCTTC
>.|.|TRBV7-2|TRBJ2-5
CASSLAAGEETQYF
TGTGCCAGCAGCTTAGCCGCAGGGGAAGAGACCCAGTACTTC
>.|.|TRBV6-5|TRBJ2-7
CASSSLGGSYEQYF
TGTGCCAGCAGCTCTCTCGGTGGCTCCTACGAGCAGTACTTC
>.|.|TRBV7-2|TRBJ1-5
CASSPHTGTQPQHF
TGTGCCAGCAGCCCTCACACAGGGACTCAGCCCCAGCATTTT
>.|TRBD1|TRBV9|TRBJ2-1
CASSEQGYNEQFF
TGTGCCAGCAGCGAACAGGGGTACAATGAGCAGTTCTTC
>.|.|TRBV9|TRBJ2-3
CASSVGAGNTDTQYF
TGTGCCAGCAGCGTAGGGGCGGGGAACACAGATACGCAGTATTTT
>.|TRBD1|TRBV19|TRBJ1-5
CASSIGRGLNQPQHF
TGTGCCAGTAGTATAGGCAGGGGGCTTAATCAGCCCCAGCATTTT
>.|.|TRBV14|TRBJ1-5
CASSQDGGIVNQPQHF
TGTGCCAGCAGCCAAGATGGAGGGATCGTCAATCAGCCCCAGCATTTT
>.|.|TRBV19|TRBJ2-3
CASGADRTDTQYF
TGTGCCAGTGGGGCAGATCGCACAGATACGCAGTATTTT
>.|.|TRBV5-4|TRBJ1-2
CASSQGIGYTF
TGTGCCAGCAGCCAGGGAATTGGCTACACCTTC
>.|TRBD2|TRBV5-1|TRBJ2-3
CASSLGASGRASTDTQYF
TGCGCCAGCAGCTTGGGGGCTAGCGGCCGTGCTAGCACAGATACGCAGTATTTT
>.|TRBD2|TRBV7-6|TRBJ2-1
CASSQRLAFNEQFF
TGTGCCAGCAGCCAGCGACTAGCGTTCAATGAGCAGTTCTTC
>.|TRBD2|TRBV9|TRBJ2-3
CASSVGSSGGLLSTDTQYF
TGTGCCAGCAGCGTAGGGTCTAGCGGGGGTCTACTTAGCACAGATACGCAGTATTTT
>.|.|TRBV5-1|TRBJ2-5
CASTEDTRGETQYF
TGCGCCAGCACCGAGGACACACGGGGGGAGACCCAGTACTTC
>.|TRBD2|TRBV25-1|TRBJ2-7
CASSRLAGLYEQYF
TGTGCCAGCAGTAGACTAGCGGGCCTCTACGAGCAGTACTTC
>.|TRBD2|TRBV19|TRBJ2-3
CASSKASGGSTDTQYF
TGTGCCAGTAGTAAAGCTAGCGGAGGAAGCACAGATACGCAGTATTTT
>.|TRBD2|TRBV27|TRBJ2-1
CASSLFVGGGEQFF
TGTGCCAGCAGTTTATTTGTGGGCGGGGGTGAGCAGTTCTTC
>.|.|TRBV15|TRBJ2-7
CATSHGQGKAEQYF
TGTGCCACCAGCCATGGGCAGGGTAAGGCCGAGCAGTACTTC
>.|TRBD2|TRBV11-2|TRBJ2-3
CASSLDSVLAAATDTQYF
TGTGCCAGCAGCTTAGATTCTGTACTAGCGGCTGCCACAGATACGCAGTATTTT
>few|.|TRBV9|TRBJ1-1
CASSVGSRFTEAFF
TGTGCCAGCAGCGTAGGAAGCAGGTTCACTGAAGCTTTCTTT
>.|.|TRBV7-2|TRBJ1-2
CASSLGSAGAGYGYTF
TGTGCCAGCAGCTTAGGAAGTGCGGGGGCGGGGTATGGCTACACCTTC
>.|.|TRBV19|TRBJ2-3
CASSRGWEDTQYF
TGTGCCAGTAGTCGGGGGTGGGAAGATACGCAGTATTTT
>.|TRBD1|TRBV29-1|TRBJ1-1
CSVEESPGGRTEAFF
TGCAGCGTTGAAGAATCCCCAGGGGGCAGGACTGAAGCTTTCTTT
>.|TRBD1|TRBV19|TRBJ1-5
CASRPGQGDWQPQHF
TGTGCCAGTAGGCCTGGACAGGGGGATTGGCAGCCCCAGCATTTT
>.|TRBD1|TRBV19|TRBJ2-7
CASSNWTGGNYEQYF
TGTGCCAGTAGTAACTGGACAGGGGGAAACTACGAGCAGTACTTC
>once|.|TRBV9|TRBJ2-1
CASSARDNEQFF
TGTGCCAGCAGCGCTCGAGACAATGAGCAGTTCTTC
>.|.|TRBV27|TRBJ1-1
CASSPYRVDTEAFF
TGTGCCAGCAGTCCGTACAGGGTGGACACTGAAGCTTTCTTT
>.|.|TRBV4-3|TRBJ2-5
CASSPGTKEEETQYF
TGCGCCAGCAGCCCAGGCACCAAAGAAGAAGAGACCCAGTACTTC
>.|.|TRBV30|TRBJ1-1
CAWVPPDRNTEAFF
TGTGCCTGGGTCCCCCCAGACAGGAACACTGAAGCTTTCTTT
>.|TRBD1|TRBV29-1|TRBJ1-3
CSVVGQADPSGNTIYF
TGCAGCGTGGTGGGACAGGCAGACCCCTCTGGAAACACCATATATTTT
>many|TRBD2|TRBV3-1/TRBV3-2|TRBJ2-7
CASSRPTSGGSYEQYF
TGTGCCAGCAGCCGTCCGACTAGCGGGGGATCCTACGAGCAGTACTTC
>.|TRBD2|TRBV10-3|TRBJ2-1
CAISRLAGGPSTYNEQFF
TGTGCCATCAGTCGACTAGCGGGGGGCCCGAGCACCTACAATGAGCAGTTCTTC
>.|TRBD1|TRBV30|TRBJ1-2
CAWGRGQTYGYTF
TGTGCCTGGGGAAGGGGACAGACCTATGGCTACACCTTC
>.|.|TRBV30|TRBJ2-7
CAWSQEGNGQYF
TGTGCCTGGAGTCAGGAGGGAAATGGGCAGTACTTC
>.|TRBD2|TRBV9|TRBJ2-3
CASSSLAGGPDTQYF
TGTGCCAGCAGCTCTTTGGCGGGGGGCCCAGATACGCAGTATTTT
>once|TRBD1|TRBV5-4|TRBJ1-1
CASSLGGQRLF
TGTGCCAGCAGCTTGGGGGGACAGCGACTATTT
>.|.|TRBV7-9|TRBJ2-2
CASSLSSAFTGELFF
TGTGCCAGCAGCCTCTCTAGCGCCTTTACCGGGGAGCTGTTTTTT
>few|.|TRBV30|TRBJ1-1
CAWSGRVNTEAFF
TGTGCCTGGAGTGGGCGGGTGAACACTGAAGCTTTCTTT
>.|.|TRBV27|TRBJ1-6
CASSHNPPAGSYNSPLHF
TGTGCCAGCAGTCACAACCCGCCTGCTGGCTCCTATAATTCACCCCTCCACTTT